Listed below are T cell receptor beta chains from one sample, sequenced in a study of blood T cell repertoires in COVID-19. Profiled with immunoSEQ multiplex PCR; TCRdb holds only in-frame clones, not every one. The sample lists approximately 69,000 clones, around 88% occurring once. The source material was peripheral blood. These TCRs come from a human donor in a cohort sampled during active COVID-19. Each CDR3 is given with its conserved first and last residue. Fields, in order: V gene, J gene, clone size, D gene, CDR3 protein, CDR3 DNA. The D gene is left open where the match is weak. Expanded clones are given a class, and other clones once, few, many or no size at all.

TRBV14,TRBJ2-1,.,.,CASSQDLSGRDEQFF,TGTGCCAGCAGCCAAGATCTGAGTGGGCGGGATGAGCAGTTCTTC
TRBV24-1,TRBJ2-1,.,TRBD1,CATSDLGQGYTEQFF,TGTGCCACCAGTGACCTCGGACAGGGGTACACTGAGCAGTTCTTC
TRBV5-4,TRBJ2-5,.,.,CASRRGEGFGGETQYF,TGTGCCAGCCGTCGGGGTGAGGGGTTCGGGGGAGAGACCCAGTACTTC
TRBV4-3,TRBJ2-1,.,TRBD1,CASSPGTGNYNEQFF,TGCGCCAGCAGCCCGGGGACAGGAAACTACAATGAGCAGTTCTTC
TRBV27,TRBJ2-7,.,TRBD2,CASSFSGTSGYEQYF,TGTGCCAGCAGTTTCTCAGGGACTAGCGGCTACGAGCAGTACTTC
TRBV6-1,TRBJ1-5,once,.,CASSEFGGTQPQHF,TGTGCCAGCAGTGAATTCGGAGGGACTCAGCCCCAGCATTTT
TRBV5-6,TRBJ2-7,.,.,CASSLMGIGGAQYF,TGTGCCAGCAGCTTGATGGGTATTGGAGGGGCGCAGTACTTC
TRBV9,TRBJ2-4,.,.,CASSPRAGADIQYF,TGTGCCAGCAGCCCCCGGGCGGGGGCGGACATTCAGTACTTC
TRBV5-1,TRBJ1-2,.,TRBD1,CASSLDRGAYGYTF,TGCGCCAGCAGCTTGGACAGGGGTGCCTATGGCTACACCTTC
TRBV11-3,TRBJ2-3,once,TRBD2,CASSRGGGGAFPDTQYF,TGTGCCAGCAGCCGTGGGGGCGGGGGGGCCTTTCCAGATACGCAGTATTTT
TRBV9,TRBJ2-2,.,.,CASSAIGGIGELFF,TGTGCCAGCAGCGCCATCGGCGGCATCGGGGAGCTGTTTTTT
TRBV9,TRBJ2-3,.,.,CASSPTGPSTDTQYF,TGTGCCAGCAGCCCAACAGGACCTAGCACAGATACGCAGTATTTT
TRBV5-1,TRBJ2-7,.,.,CASSLMWQAGEQYF,TGCGCCAGCAGCTTGATGTGGCAGGCTGGCGAGCAGTACTTC
TRBV5-1,TRBJ2-7,once,.,CASSFAGDEQYF,TGCGCCAGCAGCTTTGCAGGGGACGAGCAGTACTTC
TRBV19,TRBJ2-3,.,.,CASSIRGVDTQYF,TGTGCCAGTAGTATAAGAGGCGTCGATACGCAGTATTTT
TRBV29-1,TRBJ2-3,.,TRBD1,CSVADRGEWDTQYF,TGCAGCGTCGCCGACAGGGGGGAATGGGATACGCAGTATTTT
TRBV2,TRBJ1-2,.,.,CASRTHNYGYTF,TGTGCCAGCAGGACACACAACTATGGCTACACCTTC
TRBV19,TRBJ1-1,.,.,CASSGAKNTEAFF,TGTGCCAGCTCAGGGGCGAAGAACACTGAAGCTTTCTTT
TRBV10-1,TRBJ1-2,.,.,CASSERLAANLYYGYTF,TGCGCCAGCAGTGAGCGCTTGGCGGCCAATCTCTACTATGGCTACACCTTC
TRBV6-5,TRBJ1-6,.,.,CASRTEFNSPLHF,TGTGCCTCTAGGACAGAGTTTAATTCACCCCTCCACTTT
TRBV10-3,TRBJ1-2,once,.,CAARGSATGYTF,TGTGCCGCACGGGGGTCAGCGACCGGCTACACCTTC
TRBV19,TRBJ1-4,.,.,CASSILGGDEKLFF,TGTGCCAGTAGTATTCTCGGGGGAGATGAAAAACTGTTTTTT
TRBV11-2,TRBJ2-7,.,.,CASNPRPRDKGDEQYF,TGTGCCAGCAACCCGAGACCTCGGGACAAAGGTGACGAGCAGTACTTC
TRBV5-1,TRBJ2-3,.,TRBD1,CASSSGTATDTQYF,TGCGCCAGCAGTTCCGGGACAGCCACAGATACGCAGTATTTT
TRBV7-2,TRBJ1-3,.,.,CASRPGGLSGNTIYF,TGTGCCAGCAGGCCGGGGGGGCTCTCTGGAAACACCATATATTTT
TRBV4-1,TRBJ1-4,many,.,CASSQNADSESEKLFF,TGCGCCAGCAGCCAGAACGCGGACTCAGAAAGTGAAAAACTGTTTTTT
TRBV7-9,TRBJ2-5,.,TRBD2,CASSPQLAGVQGTQYF,TGTGCCAGCAGCCCCCAACTAGCGGGGGTTCAGGGGACCCAGTACTTC
TRBV5-1,TRBJ1-1,.,.,CASSQIQGGTEAFF,TGCGCCAGCAGCCAGATTCAGGGTGGTACTGAAGCTTTCTTT